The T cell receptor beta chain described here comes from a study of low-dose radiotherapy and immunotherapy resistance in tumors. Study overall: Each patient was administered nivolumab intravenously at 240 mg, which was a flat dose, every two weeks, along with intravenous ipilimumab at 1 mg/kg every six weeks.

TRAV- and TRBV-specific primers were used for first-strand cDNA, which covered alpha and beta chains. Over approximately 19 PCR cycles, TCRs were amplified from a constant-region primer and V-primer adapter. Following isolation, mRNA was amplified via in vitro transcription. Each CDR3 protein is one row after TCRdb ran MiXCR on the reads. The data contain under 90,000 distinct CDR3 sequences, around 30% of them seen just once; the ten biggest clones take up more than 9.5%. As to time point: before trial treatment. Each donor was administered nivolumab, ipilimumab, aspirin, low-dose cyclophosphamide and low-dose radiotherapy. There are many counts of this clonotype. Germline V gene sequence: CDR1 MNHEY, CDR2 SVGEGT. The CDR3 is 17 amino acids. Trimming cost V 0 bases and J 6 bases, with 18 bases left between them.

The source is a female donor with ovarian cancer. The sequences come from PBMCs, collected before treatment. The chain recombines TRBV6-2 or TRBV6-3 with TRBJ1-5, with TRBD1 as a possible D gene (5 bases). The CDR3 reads CASSYSTGGPKIQPQHF. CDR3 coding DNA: TGTGCCAGCAGTTACTCGACGGGGGGTCCGAAGATTCAGCCCCAGCATTTT.